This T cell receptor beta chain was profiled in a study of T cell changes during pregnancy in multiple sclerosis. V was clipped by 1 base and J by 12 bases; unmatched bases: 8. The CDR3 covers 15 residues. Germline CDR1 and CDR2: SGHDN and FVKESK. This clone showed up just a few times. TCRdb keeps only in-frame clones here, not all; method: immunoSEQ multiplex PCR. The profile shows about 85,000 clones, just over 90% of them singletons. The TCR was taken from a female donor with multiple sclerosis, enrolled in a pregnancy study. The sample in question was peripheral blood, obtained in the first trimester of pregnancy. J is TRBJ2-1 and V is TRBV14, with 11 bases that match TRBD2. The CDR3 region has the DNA TGTGCCAGCAGCCAAGTGTCTAGCGGGAGGTCCGGGCAGTTCTTC. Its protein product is CASSQVSSGRSGQFF.